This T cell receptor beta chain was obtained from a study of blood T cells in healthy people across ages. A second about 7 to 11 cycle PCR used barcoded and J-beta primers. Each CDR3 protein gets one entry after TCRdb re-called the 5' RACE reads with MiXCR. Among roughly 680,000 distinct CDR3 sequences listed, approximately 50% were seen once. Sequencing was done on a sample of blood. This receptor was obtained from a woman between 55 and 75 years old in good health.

For the CDR3, the DNA is TGCGCCAGCAGCCAAGATGCAAACGGGCTAGCGGGAGCTGAGCAGTTCTTC. Translated: CASSQDANGLAGAEQFF. The chain is built from TRBV4-3 and TRBJ2-1; the match to TRBD2 covers 10 bases. Germline V gives CDR1 LGHNA, CDR2 YSLEER. Trimming cost V 0 bases and J 9 bases; bases outside gene matches: 11. This CDR3 has 17 residues.